The next 7 T cell receptor beta chains were all read from a single sample in a study of T-cell memory formation after mild COVID-19. TCRdb independently ran MiXCR on the 5' RACE reads; one entry per CDR3 protein. The sample yields about 210,000 distinct CDR3 sequences, over 9.5% seen once. The specimen sequenced was PBMCs or a T cell subset sorted from them (not recorded which). The receptors shown here come from a man aged 18 to 30 who had mild COVID-19 (a few samples of this study predate the infection). Cell type and time point are not known.

Points on this clonotype: At one end, the junction sequence differs from germline, possibly due to a read error. The chain joins TRBV12-3 or TRBV12-4 to TRBJ2-2; the match to TRBD2 covers 9 bases. The length of the CDR3 is 15 residues. The CDR3 loop reads CASRLAGAFTGELFF. For the CDR3, the DNA is TGTGCCAGCAGATTAGCGGGGGCCTTCACCGGGGAGCTGTTTTTT.

The chain is built from TRBV6-5 and TRBJ1-1; TRBD1 aligns across 7 bases. J gave up 4 bases and V 3 bases, and 8 bases lay outside the gene matches. The CDR3 contains 15 residues. Germline assignment: CDR1 MNHEY and CDR2 SVGAGI. The CDR3 reads CASSYPTGRTTEAFF. CDR3 coding DNA: TGTGCCAGCAGTTATCCGACAGGGCGAACCACTGAAGCTTTCTTT.

This clonotype turned up a few times. The chain has TRBV5-1 and TRBJ2-5, with 11 bases identical to TRBD1. Germline V lookup: CDR1 SGHRS, CDR2 YFSETQ. The V and J ends lost 4 bases and 3 bases, in that order; junction bases with no gene match: 5. The CDR3 consists of 15 residues. CDR3 sequence: CASSRTGGREETQYF. CDR3 nucleotides: TGCGCCAGCAGCCGGACAGGGGGCAGAGAAGAGACCCAGTACTTC.

This clonotype was seen more than once but under ten times. The chain recombines TRBV4-1 with TRBJ1-6; D remains ambiguous. CDR1 is MGHRA, CDR2 YSYEKL, per germline. The CDR3 has 18 amino acids. Between the trimmed V and J ends, which lost 3 bases and 10 bases, there was a span of 25 bases. This CDR3 reads CASSQVARRRPGESPLHF. The CDR3 region has the DNA TGCGCCAGCAGCCAGGTGGCCAGACGCCGTCCGGGCGAGTCACCCCTCCACTTT.

This clonotype has ten or more counts. The chain carries TRBV12-3 or TRBV12-4 and TRBJ2-5, with TRBD1 matching over 10 bases. The CDR3 sequence is 15 residues long. With 6 bases clipped from V and 5 bases from J, the junction kept 9 bases outside the gene matches. The CDR3 region is CASSGRTGGRETQYF. DNA of the CDR3: TGTGCCAGCAGCGGACGGACAGGGGGTCGGGAGACCCAGTACTTC.

The V and J genes are TRBV3-1 and TRBJ1-4; no reliable D call. This CDR3 comprises 15 residues. The germline CDR1 and CDR2 sequences are LGHDT and YNNKEL (reference sequence). The V and J ends lost 0 bases and 5 bases respectively, with 10 bases between them. DNA for the CDR3: TGTGCCAGCAGCCAAGATTGGGCAGCAAATGAAAAACTGTTTTTT. This codes for CASSQDWAANEKLFF.

This clonotype was picked up many times. The CDR3 protein is CASREDRARYEQYV. As DNA, the CDR3 is TGTGCCAGCAGGGAGGACAGGGCCCGCTACGAGCAGTACGTC. The J gene is TRBJ2-7, the V gene TRBV6-1, with TRBD1 matching 8 bases. V shed 6 bases, J shed 3 bases, and the junction held 7 bases outside the gene matches. Germline V gene lookup returns CDR1 MNHNS and CDR2 SASEGT. This CDR3 is built from 14 residues.